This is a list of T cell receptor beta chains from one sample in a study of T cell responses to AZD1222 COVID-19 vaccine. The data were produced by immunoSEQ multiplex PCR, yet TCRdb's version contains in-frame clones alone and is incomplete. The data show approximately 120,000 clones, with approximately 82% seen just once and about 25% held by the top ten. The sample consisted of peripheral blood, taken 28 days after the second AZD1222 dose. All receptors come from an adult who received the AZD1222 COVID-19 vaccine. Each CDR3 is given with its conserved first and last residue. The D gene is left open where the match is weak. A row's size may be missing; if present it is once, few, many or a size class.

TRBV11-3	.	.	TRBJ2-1	TGTGCCAGCACCCCAGGGGAGGGTCCGTCTATGTACAATGAGCAGTTCTTC	CASTPGEGPSMYNEQFF
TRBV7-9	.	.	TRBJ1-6	TGTGCCAGCAGCTTAGCAACAGGGACTTCTTCACCCCTCCACTTT	CASSLATGTSSPLHF
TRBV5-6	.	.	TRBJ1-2	TGTGCCAGCAGCTTGGGCAGGGTAGGCGACTATGGCTACACCTTC	CASSLGRVGDYGYTF
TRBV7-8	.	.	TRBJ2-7	TGTGCCAGCAGCTTAGAGGGATTCCTCTCCTACGAGCAGTACTTC	CASSLEGFLSYEQYF
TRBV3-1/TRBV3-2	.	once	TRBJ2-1	TGTGCCAGCAGCCAAGTTAGGGGCCCGACGGTTAATGAGCAGTTCTTC	CASSQVRGPTVNEQFF
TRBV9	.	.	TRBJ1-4	TGTGCCAGCAGCCGAGCAACTAATGAAAAACTGTTTTTT	CASSRATNEKLFF
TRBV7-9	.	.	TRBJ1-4	TGTGCCAGCACGTCAGCAGGGAATGAAAAACTGTTTTTT	CASTSAGNEKLFF
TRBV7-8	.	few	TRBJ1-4	TGTGCCAGCAGCCTTAGGGAGGGTGAAAAACTGTTTTTT	CASSLREGEKLFF
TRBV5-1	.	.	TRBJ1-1	TGCGCCAGCAGCTTACTGGCCCAGGGAACTGAAGCTTTCTTT	CASSLLAQGTEAFF
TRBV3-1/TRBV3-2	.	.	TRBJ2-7	TGTGCCAGCAGCCAAGGTCGCAAGGGAGGCTCCGAGCAGTACTTC	CASSQGRKGGSEQYF
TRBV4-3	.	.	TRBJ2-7	TGCGCCAGCAGCCAAGCGGTACAAACCTACGAGCAGTACTTC	CASSQAVQTYEQYF
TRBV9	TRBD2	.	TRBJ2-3	TGTGCCAGCAGCGTAAGGGCGGGGGGGCCAGATACGCAGTATTTT	CASSVRAGGPDTQYF
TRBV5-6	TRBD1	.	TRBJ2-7	TGTGCCAGCAGCGGGGCGACAGGGGCCTCGCACGAGCAGTACTTC	CASSGATGASHEQYF
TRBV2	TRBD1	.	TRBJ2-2	TGTGCCAGCAGGGGTAACAGGGGACCGGAGCTGTTTTTT	CASRGNRGPELFF
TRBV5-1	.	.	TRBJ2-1	TGCGCCAGCAGGGGAGACAGATACAATGAGCAGTTCTTC	CASRGDRYNEQFF
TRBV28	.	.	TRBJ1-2	TGTGCCAGCACCAGAGCCTCCTATGGCTACACCTTC	CASTRASYGYTF
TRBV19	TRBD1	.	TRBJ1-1	TGTGCCAGTAGTATAGCTCTTAGGGGGCTGGAGGACACTGAAGCTTTCTTT	CASSIALRGLEDTEAFF
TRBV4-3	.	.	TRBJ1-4	TGCGCCAGTAAGGTATCCTCGGGTAATGAAAAACTGTTTTTT	CASKVSSGNEKLFF
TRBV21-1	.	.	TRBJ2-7	TGTGCCAGCAGCAACGACAGGGAGGTTCCCTACGAGCAGTACTTC	CASSNDREVPYEQYF
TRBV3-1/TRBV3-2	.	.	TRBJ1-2	TGTGCCAGCAGCCAAGGAACGACAGAACCCTATGGCTACACCTTC	CASSQGTTEPYGYTF
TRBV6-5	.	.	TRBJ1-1	TGTGCCAGCAGTTACTCCAATCGCATTGAAGCTTTCTTT	CASSYSNRIEAFF
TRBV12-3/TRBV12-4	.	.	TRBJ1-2	TGTGCCAGCACCCACCGCAGGGACGGAGGCTACACCTTC	CASTHRRDGGYTF
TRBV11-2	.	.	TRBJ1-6	TGTGCCAGCAGCCACACGAGCTCACCCCTCCACTTT	CASSHTSSPLHF
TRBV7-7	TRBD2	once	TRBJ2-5	TGTGCTAGCAGCCCCCAACTAGCGGGGTTAAGAGAGACCCAGTACTTC	CASSPQLAGLRETQYF
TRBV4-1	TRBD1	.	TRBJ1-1	TGCGCCAGCAGATCAGGGGGCACTGAAGCTTTCTTT	CASRSGGTEAFF
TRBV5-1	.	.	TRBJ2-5	TGCGCCAGCAGCCTCCCTCTAGAGACCCAGTACTTC	CASSLPLETQYF
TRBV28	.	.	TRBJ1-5	TGTGCCAGCAGTTTACAGGGCAATCAGCCCCAGCATTTT	CASSLQGNQPQHF
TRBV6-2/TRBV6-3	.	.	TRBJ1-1	TGTGCCAGCAGTTACCCTTACACTGAAGCTTTCTTT	CASSYPYTEAFF